These 22 T cell receptor beta chains were all obtained from the same sample, sequenced in a study of regulatory T cells in long-lasting Graves disease. As for time point: newly diagnosed GD, antithyroid drugs for less than 3 months. From PBMCs, RNA was extracted and then used to make the TCR library. To make TCR beta libraries, researchers used iRepertoire HTBI primers and Arm-PCR of CDR3 regions. MiXCR, run by TCRdb on the multiplex PCR reads, gives a single entry per CDR3 protein. The data hold 420,000 or so distinct CDR3 sequences, with 16% observed a single time. The same data also went into a second study, on T cells in Graves' hyperthyroidism and ophthalmopathy.

Material: peripheral blood mononuclear cells (PBMCs), obtained at new diagnosis, from a patient treated with antithyroid drugs. These receptors came from a woman under 30 with Graves disease.

This clonotype was observed a few times. The chain carries TRBV11-1 and TRBJ2-3; 9 nucleotides line up with TRBD1. J lost 4 bases, V lost 5 bases, and 7 bases had no gene match. Per the germline V gene, CDR1 is SGHAT and CDR2 is FQDESV (reference sequence). The CDR3 has 15 amino acids. The chain's CDR3 is CASSKTGGSADTQYF. The CDR3 nucleotides read TGTGCCAGCAGCAAGACAGGGGGTTCTGCAGATACGCAGTATTTT.

The V and J genes are TRBV12-3 or TRBV12-4 and TRBJ2-6; weak D call: TRBD2 (7 bases). V was cut by 3 bases and J by 0 bases, with 12 bases left in between. The CDR3 loop spans 17 amino acids. CDR3 bases: TGTGCCAGCAGTTTCTGGGGGGGCCTCTCTGGGGCCAACGTCCTGACTTTC. As protein: CASSFWGGLSGANVLTF.

The V call is TRBV29-1, the J call TRBJ2-3; D is possibly TRBD2 (5 bases). The V end lost 5 bases, the J end lost 3 bases, and 18 bases lay between the germline ends. CDR1 and CDR2 (germline): SQVTM, ANQGSEA. The CDR3 has 15 amino acids. The CDR3 coding sequence is TGCAGCGTTTCTGGAGGTCTGGTCGGAACAGATACGCAGTATTTT. It codes for CSVSGGLVGTDTQYF.

This clonotype was recorded a few times. The chain couples TRBV3-1 to TRBJ2-3, with D possibly matching TRBD2 (5 bases). The DNA matches TRBJ2-7 better at its end, which makes the J call doubtful. The CDR3 is 13 residues long. The germline V gene has CDR1 LGHDT and CDR2 YNNKEL (reference sequence). The CDR3 nucleotides read TGTGCCAGCAGCCAAGATTGGGCGGGTGAGCAGTACTTC. Its translation: CASSQDWAGEQYF.

Many counts were recorded for this clonotype. V and J are TRBV7-2 and TRBJ2-3; 7 positions match TRBD1. The CDR3 totals 17 residues. Germline trimming cut 5 bases from V and 6 bases from J; bases unmatched to any gene: 17. Germline CDR1 is SGHTA and CDR2 is FQGNSA. The CDR3 DNA reads TGTGCCAGCAGCCCTGGACAGGCTAATGAAGAAAGGGATACGCAGTATTTT. This gives the protein CASSPGQANEERDTQYF.

Only a few counts were recorded for this clonotype. Written as DNA, the CDR3 is TGTGCCAGCAGTGAAGCTTCTCTAGCGAGCTCCTACAATGAGCAGTTCTTC. Residues: CASSEASLASSYNEQFF. V and J are TRBV6-1 and TRBJ2-1; perhaps TRBD2 as D (6 bases). This CDR3 has 17 amino acids. Trimming cost V 0 bases and J 0 bases, with 12 bases left between them. CDR1 is MNHNS and CDR2 is SASEGT in the germline V gene.

The rearrangement uses TRBV14 and TRBJ2-7; D is perhaps TRBD1 or TRBD2 (5 bases each). The germline CDR1 and CDR2 sequences are SGHDN and FVKESK. V lost 5 bases and J 0 bases, leaving 14 bases between the germline ends. CDR3 length: 15 amino acids. DNA for the CDR3: TGTGCCAGCAGCGGGGTCCCAGGGAGCTCCTACGAGCAGTACTTC. The encoded protein is CASSGVPGSSYEQYF.

Worth noting for this clonotype: With a much larger clone just one base away, this may be a read error. The chain employs TRBV12-3 or TRBV12-4 and TRBJ2-5, with D tentatively TRBD2 (6 bases). The CDR3 is made up of 16 amino acids. V gave up 5 bases and J gave up 1 base, with 17 bases separating them. This chain's CDR3 is CASSPGTGATQETQYF. DNA of the CDR3: TGTGCCAGCAGTCCAGGGACTGGCGCAACCCAAGAGACCCAGTACTTC.

This clonotype was seen only a few times. The CDR3 loop reads CASSESITEAFF. DNA for the CDR3: TGTGCCAGCAGTGAATCTATCACTGAAGCTTTCTTT. The chain recombines TRBV25-1 with TRBJ1-1; no reliable D call. V was pared by 1 base and J by 4 bases, with 4 bases between. From germline, CDR1 is MGHDK and CDR2 SYGVNS. The CDR3 has 12 residues.

This clonotype was counted a few times. A much larger clone lies a single base off, so this may be a read error. V is TRBV28 and J is TRBJ2-2; 8 bases fit TRBD2. The CDR3 length is 15 residues. Per germline, CDR1 MDHEN and CDR2 SYDVKM. The CDR3 DNA sequence: TGTGCCAGCACCCCTGACGGGAGGGTCACCGGGGAGCTGCTTTTT. Translated, it gives CASTPDGRVTGELLF.

This clonotype was found many times. The chain recombines TRBV30 with TRBJ2-3, with TRBD2 matching 8 bases. Germline loops: CDR1 GTSNPN, CDR2 SVGIG (reference sequence). After removal of 1 base from V and 6 bases from J, the junction contained 9 bases not matched to a gene. The CDR3 has 15 residues. The CDR3 spells CAWSAGASGFDTQYF. CDR3 sequence (DNA): TGTGCCTGGAGTGCTGGAGCTAGCGGGTTTGATACGCAGTATTTT. Full variable domain (missing parts from reference TRBV30 and TRBJ2-3): SQTIHQWPATLVQPVGSPLSLECTVEGTSNPNLYWYRQAAGRGLQLLFYSVGIGQISSEVPQNLSASRPQDRQFILSSKKLLLSDSGFYLCAWSAGASGFDTQYFGPGTRLTVL.

The sample holds many counts of this clonotype. The rearrangement joins TRBV2 to TRBJ2-2; 7 nucleotides match TRBD2. With 2 bases clipped from V and 4 bases from J, the junction kept 1 base outside the gene matches. Germline CDR1 reads SNHLY; CDR2 reads FYNNEI. This CDR3 contains 14 residues. CDR3 DNA: TGTGCCAGCAGTGAAAGGACTAGCACCGGGGAGCTGTTTTTT. This sequence encodes CASSERTSTGELFF.

The chain carries TRBV25-1 and TRBJ2-2, with D possibly called TRBD1 or TRBD2 (5 bases each). Germline V gene sequence: CDR1 MGHDK, CDR2 SYGVNS. The length of the CDR3 is 14 residues. V was cut by 2 bases and J by 3 bases, with 7 bases left in between. DNA for the CDR3: TGTGCCAGCAGTGAAGGGGGAGACACCGGGGAGCTGTTTTTT. Amino acids: CASSEGGDTGELFF. Together with reference TRBV25-1 and TRBJ2-2, the CDR3 gives the full variable domain: EADIYQTPRYLVIGTGKKITLECSQTMGHDKMYWYQQDPGMELHLIHYSYGVNSTEKGDLSSESTVSRIRTEHFPLTLESARPSHTSQYLCASSEGGDTGELFFGEGSRLTVL.

The chain couples TRBV28 to TRBJ2-2; D remains unclear. Germline values: CDR1 MDHEN, CDR2 SYDVKM. V was clipped by 5 bases and J by 1 base, with 14 bases between them. This CDR3 region has 16 residues. This chain's CDR3 is CASSPIEPLNTGELFF. In nucleotides, the CDR3 is TGTGCCAGCAGTCCTATTGAACCGCTGAACACCGGGGAGCTGTTTTTT.

The V call is TRBV2, the J call TRBJ2-7; 11 nucleotides match TRBD1. This CDR3 region has 13 residues. Germline CDR1 reads SNHLY; CDR2 reads FYNNEI. The J segment lost 6 bases and the V segment lost 7 bases, leaving 5 bases of the junction unmatched. CDR3 protein: CASNGQGALEQYF. CDR3 sequence (DNA): TGTGCCAGCAATGGACAGGGGGCTCTCGAGCAGTACTTC.

This clonotype was found many times. V usage is TRBV20-1 and J usage is TRBJ2-7; 9 positions agree with TRBD1. The length of the CDR3 is 15 residues. V lost 6 bases to trimming and J lost 6 bases; unmatched junction nucleotides: 15. Germline V gene data show CDR1 as DFQATT and CDR2 as SNEGSKA (reference sequence). The CDR3, as DNA: TGCAGTGCCCAAAAGATGGGACAGGGTTTTTCCGAGCAGTACTTC. It specifies CSAQKMGQGFSEQYF.

This clonotype turned up a few times. This rearrangement joins TRBV28 to TRBJ1-4; D gene unclear. There are 11 residues in the CDR3. CDR1 and CDR2 (germline): MDHEN, SYDVKM. V was shortened by 3 bases and J by 6 bases, with 2 bases between the two germline ends. Here the CDR3 reads CASSFDEKLFF. The CDR3 DNA reads as TGTGCCAGCAGTTTCGATGAAAAACTGTTTTTT.

Ten or more counts support this clonotype. V usage is TRBV11-2 and J usage is TRBJ2-7; D may be TRBD1 or TRBD2 (5 bases each). Trimming pared 0 bases from V and 4 bases from J, leaving 13 bases between. CDR3 length: 15 amino acids. Germline V CDR1 and CDR2: SGHAT, FQNNGV. CDR3 in DNA: TGTGCCAGCAGCTTAGATCTCTCCGAGGGGTACGAGCAGTACTTC. Its translation is CASSLDLSEGYEQYF.

The table lists this clonotype with a few counts. This chain connects TRBV27 to TRBJ2-1; D is undetermined. Germline V gene sequence: CDR1 MNHEY, CDR2 SMNVEV (reference sequence). Trimming shortened V by 6 bases and J by 1 base, and 10 bases separated the two germline ends. This CDR3 is built from 14 residues. The CDR3 DNA reads as TGTGCCAGCAGCCCTGTCGGGTCCTACAATGAGCAGTTCTTC. It specifies CASSPVGSYNEQFF.

This clonotype was detected many times. The rearrangement links TRBV7-2 to TRBJ2-7; no clear D. Germline-derived CDR1 and CDR2 are SGHTA and FQGNSA. CDR3 length: 14 amino acids. The ends were cut back, 5 bases at V and 3 bases at J, with 14 bases in the middle. CDR3: CASSQFGGYYEQYF. In nucleotides, the CDR3 is TGTGCCAGCAGCCAGTTCGGTGGCTACTACGAGCAGTACTTC.

At least ten counts were recorded for this clonotype. The V gene is TRBV11-2, the J gene TRBJ2-3; no firm D call. This CDR3 region has 13 residues. Trimming pared 0 bases from V and 4 bases from J, leaving 5 bases between. Germline V gene data show CDR1 as SGHAT and CDR2 as FQNNGV. The CDR3 DNA is TGTGCCAGCAGCTTAGATACTGCAGATACGCAGTATTTT. This codes for CASSLDTADTQYF. The full variable domain, with the rest looked up from reference TRBV11-2 and TRBJ2-3, is EAGVAQSPRYKIIEKRQSVAFWCNPISGHATLYWYQQILGQGPKLLIQFQNNGVVDDSQLPKDRFSAERLKGVDSTLKIQPAKLEDSAVYLCASSLDTADTQYFGPGTRLTVL.

J is TRBJ1-2 and V is TRBV3-1, with D hard to call. The germline V gene encodes CDR1 LGHDT and CDR2 YNNKEL (reference sequence). V shed 0 bases and J shed 8 bases, with 7 bases lying between them. The CDR3 length is 12 residues. In DNA, the CDR3 is TGTGCCAGCAGCCAAGAACTAGACGGCTACACCTTC. Encoded protein: CASSQELDGYTF.